This T cell receptor beta chain was captured by sequencing in a study of T cell changes during pregnancy in multiple sclerosis. Trimming at V came to 3 bases and at J to 4 bases, leaving 3 bases not matched to a gene. This CDR3 contains 13 residues. Looked up from germline, CDR1 is SGHRS and CDR2 is YFSETQ. Assay used: immunoSEQ multiplex PCR; TCRdb lists only in-frame clones, some missing. The sample includes 90,000 to 150,000 clones, roughly 92% of them seen just once. The origin of this receptor is a female donor with multiple sclerosis, enrolled in a pregnancy study. The source was peripheral blood, collected before pregnancy. The chain is built from TRBV5-1 and TRBJ1-2; 7 bases agree with TRBD1. DNA for the CDR3: TGCGCCAGCAGCTCGACAGGGAGCTATGGCTACACCTTC. Its protein is CASSSTGSYGYTF.